This passage covers 11 T cell receptor beta chains from one sample sequenced in a study of OX40 agonist ivuxolimab in advanced cancers. The data were produced by immunoSEQ multiplex PCR, yet TCRdb's version contains in-frame clones alone and is incomplete. The profile shows about 98,000 clones, 70% to 90% of them singletons. The sample here was CD4+ or CD8+ T cells sorted from blood, taken in a trial of the OX40 agonist ivuxolimab. These TCRs come from an adult with an advanced solid tumor such as melanoma, head and neck, liver or kidney cancer.

This clone was seen a handful of times. The V gene is TRBV29-1, the J gene TRBJ1-4, with D maybe TRBD1 (5 bases). Trimming cost V 7 bases and J 8 bases, with 17 bases left between them. The germline CDR1 and CDR2 sequences are SQVTM and ANQGSEA. The CDR3 sequence is 13 residues long. The CDR3 nucleotides are TGCAGCGCATCGGGCGGGGGAGGCGAAAAACTGTTTTTT. The encoded protein is CSASGGGGEKLFF.

This CDR3 is CASSLDPRYEQYF. The CDR3 region has the DNA TGTGCCAGCAGCTTGGATCCCCGCTACGAGCAGTACTTC. This rearrangement joins TRBV5-6 to TRBJ2-7; no clear D. The V gene's germline CDR1 is SGHDT and CDR2 YYEEEE. The V and J ends lost 0 bases and 3 bases respectively, with 7 bases between them. The CDR3 sequence is 13 residues long.

The genes are TRBV28 and TRBJ1-3, with 7 bases matching TRBD1. The CDR3 loop spans 14 amino acids. V trimming: 5 bases; J trimming: 4 bases; junction bases outside the gene matches: 5. Germline lookup yields CDR1 MDHEN and CDR2 SYDVKM. CDR3 coding DNA: TGTGCCAGCAGTCGCCCGGGACAGGGAAACACCATATATTTT. Protein product: CASSRPGQGNTIYF.

V and J are TRBV28 and TRBJ2-3; weak D call: TRBD2 (5 bases). CDR3 length equals 14 residues. V was shortened by 7 bases and J by 3 bases, with 14 bases between the two germline ends. Germline-derived CDR1 and CDR2 are MDHEN and SYDVKM. The CDR3, as DNA: TGTGCCAGCACCCCTTATCCGGGGACAGATACGCAGTATTTT. It translates to CASTPYPGTDTQYF.

The chain combines TRBV27 with TRBJ1-2; TRBD1 agrees at 8 bases. The ends lost 5 bases at V and 6 bases at J; junction bases unmatched: 2. Germline loops: CDR1 MNHEY, CDR2 SMNVEV (reference sequence). The CDR3 sequence is 12 residues long. The DNA of the CDR3 is TGTGCCAGCAGTCAGGGGGCGCATGGCTACACCTTC. It translates to CASSQGAHGYTF.

The chain employs TRBV6-5 and TRBJ2-3; 9 bases are shared with TRBD2. The CDR3 consists of 15 residues. Germline-derived CDR1 and CDR2 are MNHEY and SVGAGI. The ends lost 3 bases at V and 4 bases at J; junction bases unmatched: 5. The CDR3 DNA is TGTGCCAGCAGTTATAGCGGGGGCCGGGCAGATACGCAGTATTTT. This encodes CASSYSGGRADTQYF.

This clone has ten or more counts. In this CDR3 the conserved last residue, phenylalanine or tryptophan, is missing, so a read error is likely. The chain joins TRBV5-1 to TRBJ1-6; D is perhaps TRBD1 (5 bases). This CDR3 is 16 amino acids long. V was clipped by 3 bases and J by 6 bases, with 16 bases between them. Germline-derived CDR1 and CDR2 are SGHRS and YFSETQ. In DNA, the CDR3 is TGCGCCAGCAGCTCGACGCCTGACAGAAGTAATTCACCCCTCCACCTT. This encodes CASSSTPDRSNSPLHL.

For this clone: A read error is likely, as this CDR3 ends without the conserved phenylalanine or tryptophan. The chain uses TRBV11-2 and TRBJ1-6, with 7 bases aligning to TRBD1. Germline V CDR1 and CDR2: SGHAT, FQNNGV. J was trimmed by 5 bases and V by 3 bases; bases with no gene match: 4. The CDR3 has 15 residues. DNA of the CDR3: TGTGCCAGCAGCTTTTCCGGGACAGATAATTCACCCCTCCACCTT. Protein: CASSFSGTDNSPLHL.

The chain uses TRBV5-4 and TRBJ2-7; the D gene is possibly TRBD1 (6 bases). The CDR3 sequence is 15 residues long. CDR1 and CDR2 (germline): SGHNT, YYREEE (reference sequence). With 1 base removed from V and 0 bases from J, the gap between germline ends came to 11 bases. CDR3 sequence (DNA): TGTGCCAGCAGCTTGCCAGGGGTTTCCTCCTACGAGCAGTACTTC. It encodes CASSLPGVSSYEQYF.

The chain is built from TRBV18 and TRBJ1-1; a weak D match, TRBD1 (5 bases). Trimming cost V 6 bases and J 0 bases, with 8 bases left between them. This CDR3 spans 13 amino acids. In germline, CDR1 is KGHSH, CDR2 LQKENI. CDR3 in DNA: TGTGCCAGCTCCCCGACAGTGAACACTGAAGCTTTCTTT. The encoded protein is CASSPTVNTEAFF.

This chain links TRBV19 with TRBJ2-3, with D maybe TRBD2 (6 bases). The V gene lost 10 bases and the J gene lost 1 base, with 9 bases spanning the gap. Germline V gene sequence: CDR1 LNHDA, CDR2 SQIVND (reference sequence). The CDR3 has 12 residues. The CDR3 DNA reads TGTGCCACCAAGCGGGGCACAGATACGCAGTATTTT. Translating it yields CATKRGTDTQYF.